A selection of T cell receptor beta chains follows, all from one sample in a study of blood T cell repertoires in COVID-19. The table came from immunoSEQ multiplex PCR; TCRdb's copy has only in-frame clones and leaves some out. Of about 230,000 clones listed, 65% to 90% were seen once; the top ten hold 4% to 6%. Sequences were obtained from peripheral blood. Source of these receptors: a man in his fifties or sixties with COVID-19, enrolled during active disease. CDR3s include the opening cysteine and the closing phenylalanine or tryptophan. The order of the fields is V gene, D gene, clone size, J gene, CDR3 DNA, CDR3 protein. The D gene is left open where the match is weak. A clone size is listed for some rows: how often the clone was seen (once, few, many), or a class if it is expanded.

v_call: TRBV2
d_call: NA
clone_size: NA
j_call: TRBJ2-1
cdr3_nt: TGTGCCAGCAGCCAGGCGGGGCAGGGAGTAGAAAATGAGCAGTTCTTC
cdr3_aa: CASSQAGQGVENEQFF

v_call: TRBV11-2
d_call: TRBD2
clone_size: NA
j_call: TRBJ2-3
cdr3_nt: TGTGCCAGCAGCTTATTCAGCGGGGGCACAGATACGCAGTATTTT
cdr3_aa: CASSLFSGGTDTQYF

v_call: TRBV4-3
d_call: NA
clone_size: once
j_call: TRBJ1-3
cdr3_nt: TGCGCCAGCAGCCAGTCCGGGACACATTCTGGAAACACCATATATTTT
cdr3_aa: CASSQSGTHSGNTIYF

v_call: TRBV7-3
d_call: TRBD2
clone_size: NA
j_call: TRBJ2-1
cdr3_nt: TGTGCCAGCAGCTCCAAGCGGGGGGGATCCTACAATGAGCAGTTCTTC
cdr3_aa: CASSSKRGGSYNEQFF

v_call: TRBV2
d_call: NA
clone_size: NA
j_call: TRBJ2-5
cdr3_nt: TGTGCCAGCAATTCTCCGGGACATCAAGAGACCCAGTACTTC
cdr3_aa: CASNSPGHQETQYF

v_call: TRBV5-1
d_call: NA
clone_size: NA
j_call: TRBJ1-2
cdr3_nt: TGCGCCAGCAGCTTTGATCACAGGGCTGGCTACACCTTC
cdr3_aa: CASSFDHRAGYTF

v_call: TRBV30
d_call: NA
clone_size: once
j_call: TRBJ1-6
cdr3_nt: TGTGCCTGGAGTGGTTCGGGGAATTCACCCCTCCACTTT
cdr3_aa: CAWSGSGNSPLHF

v_call: TRBV7-8
d_call: NA
clone_size: NA
j_call: TRBJ2-4
cdr3_nt: TGTGCCAGCAGCTTAGCAGGGAGGCGAAACATTCAGTACTTC
cdr3_aa: CASSLAGRRNIQYF

v_call: TRBV10-1
d_call: TRBD1
clone_size: NA
j_call: TRBJ2-5
cdr3_nt: TGCGCCAGCAGCGCCGGGACAGGTCCTCGGGAGACCCAGTACTTC
cdr3_aa: CASSAGTGPRETQYF

v_call: TRBV5-6
d_call: NA
clone_size: NA
j_call: TRBJ2-5
cdr3_nt: TGTGCCAGCAGCTTTCCGGGTTCGGAGACCCAGTACTTC
cdr3_aa: CASSFPGSETQYF

v_call: TRBV25-1
d_call: NA
clone_size: NA
j_call: TRBJ1-1
cdr3_nt: TGTGCCAGCAGTGATAGGGAGTATACTGAAGCTTTCTTT
cdr3_aa: CASSDREYTEAFF

v_call: TRBV18
d_call: TRBD2
clone_size: NA
j_call: TRBJ2-7
cdr3_nt: TGTGCCAGCTCACCAATCCTCGGGGGGGCTTCCTACGAGCAGTACTTC
cdr3_aa: CASSPILGGASYEQYF

v_call: TRBV5-1
d_call: NA
clone_size: NA
j_call: TRBJ2-7
cdr3_nt: TGCGCCAGCAGCCCCATGACGGAGAGCCACGAGCAGTACTTC
cdr3_aa: CASSPMTESHEQYF

v_call: TRBV5-4
d_call: NA
clone_size: NA
j_call: TRBJ2-5
cdr3_nt: TGTGCCAGCAGCTTGGGACAGCAAGAGACCCAGTACTTC
cdr3_aa: CASSLGQQETQYF

v_call: TRBV7-2
d_call: NA
clone_size: NA
j_call: TRBJ2-7
cdr3_nt: TGTGCCAGCAGCTTAGCGCCCCGGTCCGAGCAGTACTTC
cdr3_aa: CASSLAPRSEQYF

v_call: TRBV21-1
d_call: NA
clone_size: NA
j_call: TRBJ2-4
cdr3_nt: TGTGCCAGCAGCACCAAGGGACTAGCCAAAAACATTCAGTACTTC
cdr3_aa: CASSTKGLAKNIQYF

v_call: TRBV7-9
d_call: TRBD1
clone_size: once
j_call: TRBJ1-5
cdr3_nt: TGTGCCAGCAGCTCCACCGGGACAGGGGTCCGCAATCAGCCCCAGCATTTT
cdr3_aa: CASSSTGTGVRNQPQHF

v_call: TRBV5-6
d_call: NA
clone_size: NA
j_call: TRBJ2-7
cdr3_nt: TGTGCCAGCAGCTTGGGCAGGTCCTACGAGCAGTACTTC
cdr3_aa: CASSLGRSYEQYF

v_call: TRBV7-3
d_call: NA
clone_size: NA
j_call: TRBJ2-1
cdr3_nt: TGTGCCAGCAGCAAATCCAGGGATGAGCAGTTCTTC
cdr3_aa: CASSKSRDEQFF

v_call: TRBV27
d_call: TRBD1
clone_size: few
j_call: TRBJ2-1
cdr3_nt: TGTGCCAGCAGTTTTGGGACAGGGAGCTCCTACAATGAGCAGTTCTTC
cdr3_aa: CASSFGTGSSYNEQFF

v_call: TRBV11-2
d_call: NA
clone_size: NA
j_call: TRBJ2-7
cdr3_nt: TGTGCCAGCAGCTCAACCGACTACACCTACGAGCAGTACTTC
cdr3_aa: CASSSTDYTYEQYF

v_call: TRBV24-1
d_call: NA
clone_size: few
j_call: TRBJ1-2
cdr3_nt: TGTGCCACCAGTGATTCCTTAGGGGAAAGTGATGGCTACACCTTC
cdr3_aa: CATSDSLGESDGYTF

v_call: TRBV13
d_call: NA
clone_size: once
j_call: TRBJ1-1
cdr3_nt: TGTGCCAGCAGCCCAGGACAGCCTATGGCTTTCTTT
cdr3_aa: CASSPGQPMAFF

v_call: TRBV19
d_call: TRBD1
clone_size: NA
j_call: TRBJ1-2
cdr3_nt: TGTGCCAGTAGTACGGACAGGGGAATCTATGGCTACACCTTC
cdr3_aa: CASSTDRGIYGYTF

v_call: TRBV6-4
d_call: NA
clone_size: once
j_call: TRBJ2-1
cdr3_nt: TGTGCCAGCAGTCAAATCAGTTACAATGAGCAGTTCTTC
cdr3_aa: CASSQISYNEQFF

v_call: TRBV9
d_call: NA
clone_size: few
j_call: TRBJ1-1
cdr3_nt: TGTGCCAGCAACAAAAGGGGAATGACTGAAGCTTTCTTT
cdr3_aa: CASNKRGMTEAFF

v_call: TRBV18
d_call: NA
clone_size: NA
j_call: TRBJ1-1
cdr3_nt: TGTGCCAGCTCCTTGGACAAGAACACTGAAGCTTTCTTT
cdr3_aa: CASSLDKNTEAFF

v_call: TRBV3-1/TRBV3-2
d_call: NA
clone_size: NA
j_call: TRBJ2-7
cdr3_nt: TGTGCCAGCAGCCAAGATGAGACAGAGCCCTACGAGCAGTACTTC
cdr3_aa: CASSQDETEPYEQYF

v_call: TRBV5-1
d_call: TRBD2
clone_size: NA
j_call: TRBJ2-2
cdr3_nt: TGCGCCAGCAGCTCAACCGCGGGACTACCGGTGCTGTTTTTT
cdr3_aa: CASSSTAGLPVLFF

v_call: TRBV7-9
d_call: TRBD1
clone_size: NA
j_call: TRBJ1-5
cdr3_nt: TGTGCCAGCAGCTTAGGTTGGGACAGGGAAAGCAATCAGCCCCAGCATTTT
cdr3_aa: CASSLGWDRESNQPQHF

v_call: TRBV3-1/TRBV3-2
d_call: TRBD2
clone_size: NA
j_call: TRBJ2-2
cdr3_nt: TGTGCCAGCAGCTGGGGGGGTGGCACCGGGGAGCTGTTTTTT
cdr3_aa: CASSWGGGTGELFF

v_call: TRBV3-1/TRBV3-2
d_call: NA
clone_size: NA
j_call: TRBJ1-1
cdr3_nt: TGTGCCAGCAGCCTCCGTTTTGACGTTACCGAACTGACAGGCCGGCGGAACACTGAAGCTTTCTTT
cdr3_aa: CASSLRFDVTELTGRRNTEAFF

v_call: TRBV28
d_call: NA
clone_size: NA
j_call: TRBJ2-7
cdr3_nt: TGTGCCAGCAGTTTATCGAGGAACCAGGGCGAGCAGTACTTC
cdr3_aa: CASSLSRNQGEQYF

v_call: TRBV12-3/TRBV12-4
d_call: NA
clone_size: NA
j_call: TRBJ1-4
cdr3_nt: TGTGCCAGCAGTTTTGGTCGCACCGGGGTTTTT
cdr3_aa: CASSFGRTGVF

v_call: TRBV6-5
d_call: NA
clone_size: NA
j_call: TRBJ1-2
cdr3_nt: TGTGCCTGCATACCATCCAGACCCTCGACTATTGGCTACACCTTC
cdr3_aa: CACIPSRPSTIGYTF

v_call: TRBV7-2
d_call: NA
clone_size: NA
j_call: TRBJ1-5
cdr3_nt: TGTGCCAGCAGCTTAGGGGGCTTCTCAGGGTATCAGCCCCAGCATTTT
cdr3_aa: CASSLGGFSGYQPQHF

v_call: TRBV28
d_call: NA
clone_size: NA
j_call: TRBJ2-1
cdr3_nt: TGTGCCAGCAGTTTGAGGAGCTCCTACAATGAGCAGTTCTTC
cdr3_aa: CASSLRSSYNEQFF

v_call: TRBV11-2
d_call: NA
clone_size: NA
j_call: TRBJ2-5
cdr3_nt: TGTGCCAGCAGCCTCGAGACCCCGGGGGAGACCCAGTACTTC
cdr3_aa: CASSLETPGETQYF

v_call: TRBV3-1/TRBV3-2
d_call: NA
clone_size: many
j_call: TRBJ1-2
cdr3_nt: TGTGCCAGCAGCCAGCAGGGTTCCCCCGGCTATGGCTACACCTTC
cdr3_aa: CASSQQGSPGYGYTF

v_call: TRBV30
d_call: NA
clone_size: NA
j_call: TRBJ1-4
cdr3_nt: TGTGCCTGGAGTAACGGAGGGACTCCTAATGAAAAACTGTTTTTT
cdr3_aa: CAWSNGGTPNEKLFF

v_call: TRBV24-1
d_call: NA
clone_size: once
j_call: TRBJ1-2
cdr3_nt: TGTGCCACCAGGACAGACGGAAGCTACACCTTC
cdr3_aa: CATRTDGSYTF

v_call: TRBV10-3
d_call: NA
clone_size: NA
j_call: TRBJ1-2
cdr3_nt: TGTGCCATCAGTGACCCAATCGAGAGGGCCTATGGCTACACCTTC
cdr3_aa: CAISDPIERAYGYTF

v_call: TRBV7-8
d_call: NA
clone_size: few
j_call: TRBJ1-3
cdr3_nt: TGTGCCAGCAGCCCCAGGGGTTCTGGAAACACCATATATTTT
cdr3_aa: CASSPRGSGNTIYF

v_call: TRBV29-1
d_call: NA
clone_size: few
j_call: TRBJ1-1
cdr3_nt: TGCAGCGTTGCGGGACACATGAACACTGAAGCTTTCTTT
cdr3_aa: CSVAGHMNTEAFF

v_call: TRBV30
d_call: TRBD1
clone_size: NA
j_call: TRBJ1-2
cdr3_nt: TGTGCCTGGAGTGTACCCTGGACAGGGAGTCTCTCTACTGGCTACACCTTC
cdr3_aa: CAWSVPWTGSLSTGYTF